One T cell receptor beta chain is described in this entry. Sequence at one end of the junction differs from germline and may be a read error. The data are from a study of CD4 and CD8 cells across lung adenocarcinoma regions. CDR1 SGHRS and CDR2 YFSETQ come from the germline V gene. The CDR3 is 17 residues long. A single record per CDR3 protein comes from TCRdb applying MiXCR to the PCR reads. This sample has about 19,000 distinct CDR3 sequences, with approximately 50% found just once. The patients had localized lung adenocarcinoma, a non-small cell subtype. The source is a male donor with lung adenocarcinoma. The CD4 and CD8 labels of this study may be unreliable. This rearrangement joins TRBV5-1 to TRBJ2-4, with D possibly being TRBD2 (6 bases). The sample taken for sequencing was CD8+ T cells from the margin of a lung tumor. The CDR3 spells CASSRGLGRGAKDIQYF. CDR3 in DNA: TGCGCCAGCAGCAGAGGACTGGGGCGGGGAGCCAAAGACATTCAGTACTTC.